The 4 T cell receptor beta chains below were found in one sample sequenced in a study of blood T cell repertoires in COVID-19. Generated by immunoSEQ multiplex PCR, the TCRdb table keeps only in-frame clones and is missing some. The sample has under 300,000 clones; 70% to 90% are singletons. The specimen sequenced was PBMCs or T cells enriched from blood (not recorded which). Receptor source: a woman in her fifties or sixties who had recovered from COVID-19.

V is TRBV2 and J is TRBJ2-1; 11 bases align to TRBD2. CDR1 SNHLY and CDR2 FYNNEI come from the germline V gene. V trimming: 4 bases; J trimming: 8 bases; junction bases outside the gene matches: 13. The CDR3 contains 17 residues. This chain's CDR3 is CASSVIGTSGRIDEQFF. In DNA form, the CDR3 reads TGTGCCAGCAGTGTCATAGGTACTAGCGGGAGAATCGATGAGCAGTTCTTC.

CDR3 nucleotide sequence: TGTGCCAGCAGCCCGCTAGGAGACCGCAATCAGCCCCAGCATTTT. It codes for CASSPLGDRNQPQHF. The chain carries TRBV27 and TRBJ1-5; D ambiguous. V shed 6 bases and J shed 2 bases, with 14 bases lying between them. This CDR3 has 15 amino acids. Germline CDR1 is MNHEY and CDR2 is SMNVEV (reference sequence).

The chain combines TRBV5-1 with TRBJ1-1; 9 positions match TRBD1. The CDR3 has 15 amino acids. Germline lookup yields CDR1 SGHRS and CDR2 YFSETQ. Trimming at V came to 6 bases and at J to 3 bases, leaving 9 bases not matched to a gene. CDR3 bases: TGCGCCAGCAACGACCCGGGACAGGGATACACTGAAGCTTTCTTT. Its protein product is CASNDPGQGYTEAFF. Combining the CDR3 with reference TRBV5-1 and TRBJ1-1 gives the whole variable domain KAGVTQTPRYLIKTRGQQVTLSCSPISGHRSVSWYQQTPGQGLQFLFEYFSETQRNKGNFPGRFSGRQFSNSRSEMNVSTLELGDSALYLCASNDPGQGYTEAFFGQGTRLTVV.

This clone has more than one count but fewer than ten. This chain links TRBV5-5 with TRBJ1-1; 10 nucleotides match TRBD1. The CDR3 extends over 14 amino acids. With 3 bases clipped from V and 4 bases from J, the junction kept 3 bases outside the gene matches. CDR1 and CDR2 from the germline V gene are SGHKS and YYEKEE (reference sequence). CDR3 DNA sequence: TGTGCCAGCAGCTCTAGGACAGGGGGCACTGAAGCTTTCTTT. Its translation: CASSSRTGGTEAFF.